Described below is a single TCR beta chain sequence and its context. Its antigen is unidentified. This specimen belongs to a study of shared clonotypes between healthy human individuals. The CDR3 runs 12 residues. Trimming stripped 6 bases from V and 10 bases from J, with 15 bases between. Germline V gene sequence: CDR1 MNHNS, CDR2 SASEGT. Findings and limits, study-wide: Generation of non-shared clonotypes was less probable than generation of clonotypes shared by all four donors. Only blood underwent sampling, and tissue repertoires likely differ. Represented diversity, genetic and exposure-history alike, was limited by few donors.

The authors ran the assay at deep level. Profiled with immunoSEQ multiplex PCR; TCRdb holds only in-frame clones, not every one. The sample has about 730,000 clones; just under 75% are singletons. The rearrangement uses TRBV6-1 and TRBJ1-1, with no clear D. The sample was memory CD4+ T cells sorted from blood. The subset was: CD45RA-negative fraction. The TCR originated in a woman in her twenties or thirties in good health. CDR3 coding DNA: TGTGCCAGCAGCCCCTCGGGAGTAGGAGCTTTCTTT. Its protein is CASSPSGVGAFF.